This T cell receptor (beta chain) was observed in a study of shared clonotypes between healthy human individuals. At the level of the study: Contributing individuals were two females and three males aged 18 to 49.

Study conclusions and caveats: Non-shared clonotypes were found to have lower generation probabilities than the clonotypes that were shared by all four of the sorted-subset donors. Naive subsets tended to show greater estimated richness than memory subsets.

The CDR3 is 14 amino acids. V gave up 5 bases and J gave up 1 base, with 11 bases separating them. Per the germline V gene, CDR1 is SGHRS and CDR2 is YFSETQ. Per the study methods: Sequence data from immunoSEQ were junction-only and lacked quality scores; consequently, filtering differed. Assay used: immunoSEQ multiplex PCR; TCRdb lists only in-frame clones, some missing. V, J and clone size were drawn from that table, and D and trimming were deduced from the DNA. The sample lists 1,400,000 or so clones; about 98.5% were seen once. As concerns this clone: Antigen: not known.

The sequenced material came from naive CD4+ T cells sorted from blood. Stated subset: CD45RA+ positively selected. The source is a man aged 25 to 40 in good health. This chain connects TRBV5-1 to TRBJ2-3, with D maybe TRBD2 (5 bases). CDR3 loop: CASRAEVGTDTQYF. The CDR3 bases are TGCGCCAGCAGAGCGGAGGTGGGCACAGATACGCAGTATTTT. Together with reference TRBV5-1 and TRBJ2-3, the CDR3 gives the full variable domain: KAGVTQTPRYLIKTRGQQVTLSCSPISGHRSVSWYQQTPGQGLQFLFEYFSETQRNKGNFPGRFSGRQFSNSRSEMNVSTLELGDSALYLCASRAEVGTDTQYFGPGTRLTVL.